Shown below are 25 T cell receptor beta chains from a single sample sequenced in a study of T cells in Graves' hyperthyroidism and ophthalmopathy. TCR beta CDR3 sequences were amplified from RNA transcripts. The HTBI primer set was used in a first-round RT-PCR of the TCR CDR3. TCRdb called the multiplex PCR reads again in MiXCR, with one record for every CDR3 protein. The sample lists some 800,000 distinct CDR3 sequences, over 35% seen once, with roughly 8.3% in the top ten. Sequenced: blood. All receptors come from a man in his late teens or twenties with Graves' hyperthyroidism.

This rearrangement joins TRBV20-1 to TRBJ1-2; no firm D call. The CDR3 loop spans 12 amino acids. The V and J ends lost 3 bases and 2 bases respectively, with 7 bases between them. Germline V gene lookup returns CDR1 DFQATT and CDR2 SNEGSKA (reference sequence). Here the CDR3 reads CSASDGNYGYTF. The CDR3 DNA follows: TGCAGTGCTAGCGACGGAAACTATGGCTACACCTTC.

The chain joins TRBV7-9 to TRBJ2-7; D is unclear. Trimming shortened V by 6 bases and J by 1 base, and 25 bases separated the two germline ends. The CDR3 is 18 amino acids. Germline loops: CDR1 SEHNR, CDR2 FQNEAQ (reference sequence). This CDR3 reads CASRSHIATGPASYEQYF. CDR3 nucleotide sequence: TGTGCCAGCAGGTCCCACATCGCCACCGGGCCTGCATCCTACGAGCAGTACTTC.

This clonotype was seen many times. The CDR3 DNA sequence: TGTGCCAGTACGGGGCGCGTTTTTGGAGCTTTCTTT. Translation: CASTGRVFGAFF. The chain recombines TRBV19 with TRBJ1-1; possible D gene TRBD1, 5 bases. V was trimmed by 7 bases and J by 10 bases, leaving 16 bases between them. The CDR3 runs to 12 residues. Germline V lookup: CDR1 LNHDA, CDR2 SQIVND (reference sequence).

Points on this clonotype: One end of the junction is discordant with germline, which a read error may explain. The J gene is TRBJ1-6, the V gene TRBV6-5; TRBD1 matches at 7 bases. From germline, CDR1 is MNHEY and CDR2 SVGAGI. The CDR3 consists of 17 residues. The CDR3 region has the DNA TGTGCCATCAGTTACTTACAGGGGTATAGGCCTAATTCACCCCTCCACTTT. Amino acids: CAISYLQGYRPNSPLHF.

This clonotype was counted at least ten times. This sequence joins TRBV2 and TRBJ1-3; D call uncertain. The CDR3 is made up of 15 amino acids. V dropped 2 bases and J dropped 1 base, with 9 bases sitting between them. Germline lookup yields CDR1 SNHLY and CDR2 FYNNEI. The CDR3 sequence: CASSESRGSGNTIYF. The CDR3 DNA reads TGTGCCAGCAGTGAAAGTCGGGGTTCTGGAAACACCATATATTTT.

This clonotype was counted between two and nine times. The chain combines TRBV20-1 with TRBJ2-5, with 14 bases that match TRBD2. V was pared by 6 bases and J by 5 bases, with 5 bases of the junction left unmatched. There are 14 residues in the CDR3. Looked up from germline, CDR1 is DFQATT and CDR2 is SNEGSKA (reference sequence). The CDR3 coding sequence is TGCAGTGCAAGGACTAGCGGGGGGACCGAGACCCAGTACTTC. This gives the protein CSARTSGGTETQYF.

V usage is TRBV14 and J usage is TRBJ2-7, with 8 bases identical to TRBD2. The germline gives CDR1 SGHDN, CDR2 FVKESK. V lost 0 bases to trimming and J lost 0 bases; unmatched junction nucleotides: 4. The CDR3 covers 16 residues. The CDR3 is CASSQEEAGDSYEQYF. DNA of the CDR3: TGTGCCAGCAGCCAAGAAGAAGCGGGGGACTCCTACGAGCAGTACTTC.

A few counts support this clonotype. The chain recombines TRBV4-1 with TRBJ2-2; D ambiguous. Trimming took 3 bases from V and 6 from J, leaving 8 bases between them. Germline values: CDR1 MGHRA, CDR2 YSYEKL. The CDR3 length is 13 residues. Here the CDR3 DNA reads TGCGCCAGCAGCCAGGCCGCGGCCGGGGAGCTGTTTTTT. It codes for CASSQAAAGELFF.

The V and J genes are TRBV25-1 and TRBJ1-3; D uncertain. Germline CDR1 MGHDK, CDR2 SYGVNS. The CDR3 loop spans 13 amino acids. Trimming took off 6 bases at V and 2 bases at J, with 8 bases between the two ends. The CDR3 coding sequence is TGTGCCAGCAGCCTCCCTCCTGGAAACACCATATATTTT. Its translation is CASSLPPGNTIYF.

V usage is TRBV11-2 and J usage is TRBJ2-7, with D possibly being TRBD2 (6 bases). CDR1 and CDR2 (germline): SGHAT, FQNNGV. The CDR3 length is 15 residues. The V and J ends lost 5 bases and 10 bases respectively, with 24 bases between them. In DNA form, the CDR3 reads TGTGCCAGCAGCCGCTACCCCGTTGACGGGGAGGACCAGTACTTC. As protein: CASSRYPVDGEDQYF.

The CDR3 coding sequence is TGTGCCAGCAGTGACCAGGGTGGGGGCTACACCTTC. Protein sequence: CASSDQGGGYTF. The chain links TRBV6-5 to TRBJ1-2, with a weak D call TRBD1 (5 bases). CDR1 is MNHEY and CDR2 is SVGAGI in the germline V gene. V was trimmed by 5 bases and J by 8 bases, leaving 12 bases between them. CDR3 length equals 12 residues.

The V and J genes are TRBV12-3 or TRBV12-4 and TRBJ1-2; D uncertain. This CDR3 is built from 15 residues. Trimming stripped 1 base from V and 1 base from J, with 10 bases between. The CDR3: CASSLVLQINYGYTF. In DNA form, the CDR3 reads TGTGCCAGCAGTTTAGTGCTACAAATTAACTATGGCTACACCTTC.

The gene calls are TRBV5-1 and TRBJ1-5; 7 bases are shared with TRBD1. The V gene end was trimmed by 4 bases and the J gene end by 5 bases; junction bases not matched to a gene: 15. The CDR3 runs to 17 residues. From germline, CDR1 is SGHRS and CDR2 YFSETQ. CDR3 sequence (DNA): TGCGCCAGCAGCCTTAGGCCGGGACAGAGCTACGATCAGCCCCAGCATTTT. As protein: CASSLRPGQSYDQPQHF.

In its sample, this clonotype was seen a few times. The rearrangement uses TRBV4-3 and TRBJ1-1; D gene uncertain. There are 13 residues in the CDR3. Per the germline V gene, CDR1 is LGHNA and CDR2 is YSLEER. V lost 0 bases to trimming and J lost 7 bases, with 9 bases between them. The CDR3 region is CASSQDLAREAFF. The DNA of the CDR3 is TGCGCCAGCAGCCAAGATCTGGCACGTGAAGCTTTCTTT.

The rearrangement joins TRBV29-1 to TRBJ2-3, with D possibly being TRBD2 (5 bases). From germline, CDR1 is SQVTM and CDR2 ANQGSEA. The CDR3 is 14 amino acids. V lost 7 bases to trimming and J lost 2 bases, with 16 bases between them. CDR3: CSADTDLVTDTQYF. CDR3 in DNA: TGCAGCGCTGACACGGACTTGGTCACAGATACGCAGTATTTT.

This chain connects TRBV13 to TRBJ1-3; D might be TRBD1 (6 bases). CDR3 length: 14 residues. V gave up 4 bases and J gave up 2 bases, with 9 bases separating them. CDR1 is PRHDT, CDR2 FYEKMQ, per germline (reference sequence). CDR3 coding DNA: TGTGCCAGCAGCTGGGGGGCAACTGGAAACACCATATATTTT. It yields the protein CASSWGATGNTIYF.

This clonotype has ten or more counts. The CDR3 loop reads CAIQGRMNTEAFF. CDR3 nucleotides: TGTGCCATCCAGGGAAGAATGAACACTGAAGCTTTCTTT. The V gene is TRBV2, the J gene TRBJ1-1; a possible D gene is TRBD1 (5 bases). V was trimmed by 10 bases and J by 0 bases, leaving 12 bases between them. Germline CDR1 SNHLY, CDR2 FYNNEI. CDR3 length: 13 residues.

This clonotype was recorded at least ten times. The rearrangement joins TRBV29-1 to TRBJ2-2; D could derive from TRBD1 or TRBD2 (5 bases each). Germline V gives CDR1 SQVTM, CDR2 ANQGSEA. The CDR3 sequence is 15 residues long. The V end was cut by 0 bases, the J end by 0 bases, with 8 bases between. Here the CDR3 reads CSVEDRGTNTGELFF. The CDR3 region has the DNA TGCAGCGTTGAAGATCGGGGCACGAACACCGGGGAGCTGTTTTTT.

This chain uses TRBV7-9 with TRBJ2-7, with 7 positions matching TRBD1. Germline V gene sequence: CDR1 SEHNR, CDR2 FQNEAQ (reference sequence). This CDR3 is 13 amino acids long. Trimming cost V 8 bases and J 3 bases; bases outside gene matches: 7. Here the CDR3 DNA reads TGTGCCAGCGCCGGGACAGTTGTCTACGAGCAGTACTTC. It is translated as CASAGTVVYEQYF.

This clonotype came up many times. V and J are TRBV2 and TRBJ1-6, with D unclear. Trimming cost V 0 bases and J 4 bases, with 7 bases left between them. CDR1 is SNHLY and CDR2 is FYNNEI in the germline V gene. This CDR3 spans 15 amino acids. Here the CDR3 reads CASSEAPVYNSPLHF. CDR3 coding DNA: TGTGCCAGCAGTGAAGCACCGGTTTATAATTCACCCCTCCACTTT.

This clonotype was detected many times. V gene TRBV20-1 combines with J gene TRBJ2-7, with TRBD2 as a possible D gene (6 bases). Trimming took 6 bases from V and 5 from J, leaving 20 bases between them. Per germline, CDR1 DFQATT and CDR2 SNEGSKA (reference sequence). This CDR3 has 14 residues. CDR3 coding DNA: TGCAGTGCCCACAGCCCGGGGGTCAGCAACGAGCAGTACTTC. It codes for CSAHSPGVSNEQYF.

This clonotype was observed at least ten times. The rearrangement uses TRBV2 and TRBJ2-5; D uncertain. The CDR3 is 13 amino acids. CDR1 SNHLY and CDR2 FYNNEI come from the germline V gene. Trimming took 4 bases from V and 1 from J, leaving 7 bases between them. DNA of the CDR3: TGTGCCAGCAGTGTAGGGATCCAAGAGACCCAGTACTTC. Translated, it gives CASSVGIQETQYF.

The chain links TRBV13 to TRBJ2-5; possible D gene TRBD1, 6 bases. This CDR3 spans 14 amino acids. V lost 5 bases and J lost 4, with 14 bases in between. CDR1 is PRHDT, CDR2 FYEKMQ, per germline (reference sequence). The CDR3 coding sequence is TGTGCCAGCAGCCTTTACCAGGGGCCAGAGACCCAGTACTTC. It is translated as CASSLYQGPETQYF.

The genes are TRBV5-1 and TRBJ1-3, with 9 bases that match TRBD1. The CDR3 is 16 residues long. V lost 0 bases, J lost 2 bases, and 3 bases stayed unmatched. The V gene's germline CDR1 is SGHRS and CDR2 YFSETQ. CDR3 DNA: TGCGCCAGCAGCTTGGCCGACAGGGGGACTGGAAACACCATATATTTT. Translation gives CASSLADRGTGNTIYF. Supplemented by reference TRBV5-1 and TRBJ1-3, the full variable domain reads KAGVTQTPRYLIKTRGQQVTLSCSPISGHRSVSWYQQTPGQGLQFLFEYFSETQRNKGNFPGRFSGRQFSNSRSEMNVSTLELGDSALYLCASSLADRGTGNTIYFGEGSWLTVV.

The chain uses TRBV6-6 and TRBJ1-5, with D perhaps matching TRBD1 (5 bases). Germline CDR1 is MNHNY and CDR2 is SVGAGI (reference sequence). The CDR3 has 14 residues. Trimming shortened V by 4 bases and J by 5 bases, and 12 bases separated the two germline ends. The CDR3 here is CASSWRDGDQPQHF. Written as DNA, the CDR3 is TGTGCCAGCAGTTGGAGGGACGGTGATCAGCCCCAGCATTTT.